This TCR beta chain was recorded in a study of lymphopenia after photon versus proton radiotherapy. The germline V gene has CDR1 SGHTS and CDR2 YDEGEE. V gave up 0 bases and J gave up 5 bases; unmatched junction bases: 7. The CDR3 contains 15 residues. On this clone itself: The antigen remains undetermined.

Assay: immunoSEQ multiplex PCR; the TCRdb copy retains only in-frame clones and omits some. The sample has 67,000 or so clones; 87% are singletons. General study findings and limits: After the lymphocyte nadir, photon-treated repertoires showed oligoclonal expansion, especially of CD8+ Temra cells. Survival link was tested only in deceased patients; proton benefit remains a possibility. Under photons, naive T cells and diversity fell while effector/memory populations rose.

The chain carries TRBV5-8 and TRBJ2-5; 7 positions match TRBD2. This sequence was found in a man older than 75 with esophageal cancer. The starting material was peripheral blood, obtained from a patient treated with proton-based radiotherapy. CDR3 sequence (DNA): TGTGCCAGCAGCTTGGCCGGGAGGCGCGGGGAGACCCAGTACTTC. Translated: CASSLAGRRGETQYF.